This T cell receptor beta chain was found in a study of CXCR3-negative and CXCR3-positive naive CD8 T cells. Study findings and constraints: CXCR3-negative naive cells had less hydrophobic TRB CDR3s than did CXCR3-positive naive cells. Fresh PBMCs were used in most assays, and CXCR3 expression partially decreased after cryopreservation.

The CDR3 is made up of 13 amino acids. Per germline, CDR1 SGHAT and CDR2 FQNNGV. Turning to this clonotype: What it binds is unknown.

The authors made the TRB cDNA libraries by 5' RACE using UMI labels. Using the 5' RACE reads, TCRdb records one entry per CDR3 protein without DNA. This sample's table reports 100,000 or so distinct CDR3 sequences. Among CD8+ T cells, naive ones were CD45RO-CCR7+CD27+CD95-. The source of this sequence is a human donor in good health. Some clones in this sample may be carry-over from other donors' samples. J is TRBJ2-1 and V is TRBV11-2. The sequenced sample was naive CXCR3+ CD8+ T cells from blood. The subset denotes: CD45RO-CCR7+CD27+CD95- naive CD8+ T cells expressing CXCR3 (TNR3+). The CDR3 spells CASSSGVNNEQFF. Complete variable domain (other parts from reference TRBV11-2 and TRBJ2-1): EAGVAQSPRYKIIEKRQSVAFWCNPISGHATLYWYQQILGQGPKLLIQFQNNGVVDDSQLPKDRFSAERLKGVDSTLKIQPAKLEDSAVYLCASSSGVNNEQFFGPGTRLTVL.